The entry below gives a single TCR beta chain sequence along with its context. Its antigen is still unknown. V lost 2 bases, J lost 4 bases, and 20 bases lay in between. Germline V gene lookup returns CDR1 DFQATT and CDR2 SNEGSKA (reference sequence). The CDR3 runs 16 residues. These data originate in a study of CD8 T cells in Susac syndrome. Study observations and caveats: In its TCR sequencing and HLA analysis, the study acknowledged that the number of individuals was relatively small.

CD8+ and CD4+ T cells from blood underwent TCR beta sequencing, which was carried out in a high-throughput format. The multiple sclerosis controls consisted of treatment-naive patients with relapsing-remitting disease, either stable or active. RNA, at about 0.45 to 1 ug, was reverse transcribed with random hexamers. TCRdb reprocessed the immunoSEQ multiplex PCR reads via MiXCR and lists one record per CDR3 protein. The sample shows 200,000 or so distinct CDR3 sequences, roughly 96% of them seen only once. This clonotype was obtained from a human donor with multiple sclerosis. The sample comprised CD4+ T cells from PBMCs. This chain links TRBV20-1 with TRBJ1-2, with no clear D. CDR3 in DNA: TGCAGTGCTAGACCGGAAGTAGCACCCCGGGCCTATGGCTACACCTTC. This translates into CSARPEVAPRAYGYTF.